The entry below describes one T cell receptor (beta chain). The sample originates from a study of blood T cell repertoires in COVID-19. Using immunoSEQ multiplex PCR, the repertoire was profiled, and TCRdb retains in-frame clones only, with some absent. The sample holds roughly 100,000 clones; approximately 84% are singletons and the top ten take over 9.5%. The CDR3 contains 15 residues. The germline gives CDR1 SGHAT, CDR2 FQNNGV. V was clipped by 4 bases and J by 0 bases, with 11 bases between them. V is TRBV11-2 and J is TRBJ2-3, with a weak D call TRBD2 (6 bases). Specimen: peripheral blood. This TCR was recovered from a man between 35 and 55 years old with active or convalescent COVID-19. The CDR3 loop reads CASSSSGRSTDTQYF. The CDR3 DNA reads TGTGCCAGCAGCTCCTCCGGGAGAAGCACAGATACGCAGTATTTT.